One sample yielded the 5 T cell receptor beta chains listed below, sequenced in a study of blood T cell repertoires in COVID-19. Method: immunoSEQ multiplex PCR; TCRdb's copy keeps in-frame clones and lacks some. The table shows approximately 75,000 clones, with about 85% occurring only once. Sequenced material: peripheral blood. The receptors here all came from a man aged 80 or over with acute or convalescent COVID-19.

This clone was observed once. J is TRBJ2-3 and V is TRBV5-4, with D hard to call. The germline V gene has CDR1 SGHNT and CDR2 YYREEE (reference sequence). CDR3 size: 14 residues. Deletions cut 2 bases from V and 2 bases from J, with 9 bases between. CDR3 sequence: CASSFLSSTDTQYF. DNA of the CDR3: TGTGCCAGCAGCTTCCTTTCTTCCACAGATACGCAGTATTTT.

The chain joins TRBV29-1 to TRBJ1-2; D is undetermined. Trimming took 3 bases from V and 4 from J, leaving 6 bases between them. There are 11 residues in the CDR3. Germline V gene sequence: CDR1 SQVTM, CDR2 ANQGSEA. The CDR3 bases are TGCAGCGTTGATCCAGTCTATGGCTACACCTTC. Protein: CSVDPVYGYTF.

J is TRBJ2-5 and V is TRBV3-1 (or the pseudogene TRBV3-2), with 7 positions matching TRBD2. With 0 bases clipped from V and 7 bases from J, the junction kept 8 bases outside the gene matches. Germline V gene data show CDR1 as LGHDT and CDR2 as YNNKEL (reference sequence). This CDR3 region has 15 residues. The CDR3 DNA sequence: TGTGCCAGCAGCCAAGATCCGCGGGGGAGAGGGACCCAGTACTTC. It translates to CASSQDPRGRGTQYF.

The chain carries TRBV5-8 and TRBJ2-4, with D possibly matching TRBD1 (5 bases). The CDR3 has 14 amino acids. V lost 6 bases to trimming and J lost 6 bases, with 16 bases between them. The germline CDR1 and CDR2 sequences are SGHTS and YDEGEE. DNA for the CDR3: TGTGCCAGCAATGATCTGGGGCGAGGAAACATTCAGTACTTC. It encodes CASNDLGRGNIQYF.

This sequence joins TRBV10-3 and TRBJ1-1, with 7 bases that match TRBD1. J gave up 5 bases and V 2 bases, and 5 bases lay outside the gene matches. Germline V gene lookup returns CDR1 ENHRY and CDR2 SYGVKD. The CDR3 contains 14 residues. The CDR3 region is CAISEAGGGTEAFF. The CDR3 region has the DNA TGTGCCATCAGTGAGGCAGGGGGTGGTACTGAAGCTTTCTTT.